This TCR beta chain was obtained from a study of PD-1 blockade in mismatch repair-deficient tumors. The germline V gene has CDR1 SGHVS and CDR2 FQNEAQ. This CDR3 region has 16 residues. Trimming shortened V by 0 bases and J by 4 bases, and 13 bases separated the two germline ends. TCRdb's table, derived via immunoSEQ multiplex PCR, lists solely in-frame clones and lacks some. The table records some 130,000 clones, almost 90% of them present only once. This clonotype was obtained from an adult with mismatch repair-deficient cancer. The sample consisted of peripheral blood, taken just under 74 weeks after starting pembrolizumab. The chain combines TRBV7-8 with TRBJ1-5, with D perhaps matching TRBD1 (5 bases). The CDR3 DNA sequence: TGTGCCAGCAGCTTAGCGGTAGCGGGGGGTAATCAGCCCCAGCATTTT. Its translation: CASSLAVAGGNQPQHF.